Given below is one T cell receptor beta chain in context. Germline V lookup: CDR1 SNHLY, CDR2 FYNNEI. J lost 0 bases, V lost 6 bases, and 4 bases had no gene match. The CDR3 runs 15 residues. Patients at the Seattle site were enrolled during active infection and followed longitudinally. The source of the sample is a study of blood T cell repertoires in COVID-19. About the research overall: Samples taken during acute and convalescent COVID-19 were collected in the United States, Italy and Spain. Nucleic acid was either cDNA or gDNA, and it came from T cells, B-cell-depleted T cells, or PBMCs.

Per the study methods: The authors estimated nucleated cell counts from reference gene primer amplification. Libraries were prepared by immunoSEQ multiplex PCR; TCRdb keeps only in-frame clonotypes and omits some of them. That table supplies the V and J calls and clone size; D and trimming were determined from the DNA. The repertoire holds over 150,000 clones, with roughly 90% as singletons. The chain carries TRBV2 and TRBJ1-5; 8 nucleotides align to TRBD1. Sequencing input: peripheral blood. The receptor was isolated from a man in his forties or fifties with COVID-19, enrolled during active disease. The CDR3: CASSAQGGSNQPQHF. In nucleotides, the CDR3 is TGTGCCAGCAGCGCACAGGGGGGTAGCAATCAGCCCCAGCATTTT.